The table lists the clone carrying this T cell receptor beta chain with many counts. Antigen: not known. Libraries of TCR beta came from quantitative 5'-RACE with molecular barcodes. One entry per CDR3 protein results from TCRdb running MiXCR on the 5' RACE reads. Of under 250,000 distinct CDR3 sequences listed, about 10% are singletons. These data are taken from a study of CD8 T cells in ankylosing spondylitis. Whole-study results and caveats: There was a TCR beta motif, made of roughly eight highly homologous variants, that appeared characteristic of ankylosing spondylitis blood. Disease-linked clones bore a CD8+ phenotype and were relatively rare in peripheral blood. Before this, some motif variants had been reported in reactive arthritis synovial fluid and blood.

This CDR3 is built from 15 residues. The ends lost 5 bases at V and 4 bases at J; junction bases unmatched: 10. This receptor was taken from a male donor with ankylosing spondylitis or in good health (not recorded which). The sequencing sample was made of blood, either unsorted or a sorted T cell fraction (not recorded which). The chain is built from TRBV12-3 or TRBV12-4 and TRBJ2-7; 8 bases fit TRBD2. DNA of the CDR3: TGTGCCAGCAGTCCCGTAGCGGGAAGTCGGTACGAGCAGTACTTC. This sequence encodes CASSPVAGSRYEQYF.